A selection of T cell receptor beta chains follows, all from one sample in a study of blood T cell repertoires in COVID-19. TCRdb keeps only in-frame clones here, not all; method: immunoSEQ multiplex PCR. Of about 300,000 clones listed, about 81% are singletons. Sequencing was performed on peripheral blood. The origin of the receptors is a human donor with COVID-19, enrolled during active disease. The donor label of this sample is uncertain. Each CDR3 is given without its conserved first and last residue. The order of the fields is clone size, V gene, J gene, CDR3 protein. Only some rows state a clone size, as once, few, many or a class for expanded clones.

abundance: -
v_gene: TRBV7-2
j_gene: TRBJ1-4
CDR3aa: ASSPTQGTNEKLF

abundance: -
v_gene: TRBV19
j_gene: TRBJ2-3
CDR3aa: ASSIGQARSTDTQY

abundance: few
v_gene: TRBV30
j_gene: TRBJ1-2
CDR3aa: AWIPDRTYGYT

abundance: few
v_gene: TRBV5-6
j_gene: TRBJ2-2
CDR3aa: ASSSNRLVTGELF

abundance: once
v_gene: TRBV30
j_gene: TRBJ2-1
CDR3aa: AWSSISGGNEQF

abundance: -
v_gene: TRBV18
j_gene: TRBJ1-3
CDR3aa: ASSPNPQGVGGNTIY

abundance: -
v_gene: TRBV28
j_gene: TRBJ2-1
CDR3aa: ASSLPGLFYNEQF

abundance: -
v_gene: TRBV6-5
j_gene: TRBJ1-2
CDR3aa: ASSYSPGPTNYGYT

abundance: -
v_gene: TRBV11-2
j_gene: TRBJ2-3
CDR3aa: ASQNLGDTQY

abundance: -
v_gene: TRBV19
j_gene: TRBJ2-7
CDR3aa: ASSIRLEGLQYEQY

abundance: -
v_gene: TRBV5-8
j_gene: TRBJ2-5
CDR3aa: ASSLLAGVETQY

abundance: -
v_gene: TRBV7-3
j_gene: TRBJ2-2
CDR3aa: ASSGDRSGELF

abundance: -
v_gene: TRBV23-1
j_gene: TRBJ1-1
CDR3aa: ASSQSRTAGRTEAF

abundance: -
v_gene: TRBV21-1
j_gene: TRBJ2-5
CDR3aa: ASSKLGLAAPRGETQY

abundance: -
v_gene: TRBV5-1
j_gene: TRBJ2-1
CDR3aa: ASGTGSYNEQF

abundance: -
v_gene: TRBV11-3
j_gene: TRBJ2-5
CDR3aa: ASSQGNSAETQY

abundance: -
v_gene: TRBV5-1
j_gene: TRBJ2-1
CDR3aa: ASSLGQGPYNEQF

abundance: once
v_gene: TRBV19
j_gene: TRBJ2-5
CDR3aa: ASSPMSGGGETQY

abundance: few
v_gene: TRBV12-3/TRBV12-4
j_gene: TRBJ1-6
CDR3aa: ASSFQGNSPLH

abundance: -
v_gene: TRBV27
j_gene: TRBJ2-1
CDR3aa: ASSFWSSGSNEQF

abundance: few
v_gene: TRBV7-2
j_gene: TRBJ2-3
CDR3aa: ASSPDRGWTDTQY

abundance: -
v_gene: TRBV6-5
j_gene: TRBJ1-1
CDR3aa: ASSYEGAMNTEAF

abundance: -
v_gene: TRBV28
j_gene: TRBJ2-7
CDR3aa: ASSFAGDEQY

abundance: -
v_gene: TRBV18
j_gene: TRBJ2-1
CDR3aa: ASSPGTGGGNEQF

abundance: -
v_gene: TRBV27
j_gene: TRBJ1-1
CDR3aa: ASSLEGTNTEAF

abundance: -
v_gene: TRBV4-1
j_gene: TRBJ1-5
CDR3aa: ASSQDRGSNQPQH